These 22 T cell receptor beta chains were sequenced from one sample in a study of T cells in Graves' hyperthyroidism and ophthalmopathy. The CDR3 regions of TCR beta were amplified from RNA transcripts. The study used the HTBI primer set for a first-round RT-PCR of the TCR CDR3. MiXCR, applied by TCRdb to the multiplex PCR reads, yields one record per CDR3 protein. Of roughly 93,000 distinct CDR3 sequences listed, roughly 40% are singletons. Sequencing was carried out using peripheral blood or thyroid tissue (not recorded which). These TCRs come from a woman aged 30 to 39 with Graves' hyperthyroidism.

In this sample, this clonotype turned up a few times. A much larger clone differs from this one at a single base, so this may be a read error. The chain couples TRBV20-1 to TRBJ2-7; TRBD1 matches 7 bases. V lost 5 bases, J lost 6 bases, and 13 bases stayed unmatched. In germline, CDR1 is DFQATT, CDR2 SNEGSKA (reference sequence). This CDR3 is built from 14 residues. The DNA for the CDR3 is TGCAGTGCTTCCAGGGGGAGCTCCCTCGGCGAGCAGTACTTC. Protein sequence: CSASRGSSLGEQYF.

This clonotype was counted at least ten times. The chain uses TRBV20-1 and TRBJ2-5; D gene unclear. The CDR3 extends over 12 amino acids. With 3 bases removed from V and 4 bases from J, the gap between germline ends came to 9 bases. Germline CDR1 and CDR2: DFQATT and SNEGSKA (reference sequence). The CDR3 protein is CSASLHRETQYF. CDR3 in DNA: TGCAGTGCTAGCCTCCACCGAGAGACCCAGTACTTC.

This clonotype showed up many times. The chain combines TRBV4-1 with TRBJ2-7; possibly TRBD2 for D (5 bases). The CDR3 is 16 residues long. Per the germline V gene, CDR1 is MGHRA and CDR2 is YSYEKL. Trimming removed 0 bases at V and 3 bases at J, with 15 bases between. The CDR3: CASSQDKRVRDYEQYF. For the CDR3, the DNA is TGCGCCAGCAGCCAAGATAAGAGGGTCCGGGACTACGAGCAGTACTTC.

In its sample, this clonotype was seen a few times. The chain couples TRBV28 to TRBJ1-5, with 7 bases lining up with TRBD1. Per germline, CDR1 MDHEN and CDR2 SYDVKM. This CDR3 region has 15 residues. V lost 3 bases and J lost 2; bases outside the gene matches: 4. CDR3 loop: CASSFQGGGNQPQHF. The CDR3 nucleotides are TGTGCCAGCAGTTTCCAGGGGGGTGGCAATCAGCCCCAGCATTTT.

This clonotype occurred many times. V gene TRBV5-1 combines with J gene TRBJ2-3; TRBD1 aligns across 8 bases. CDR1 and CDR2 (germline): SGHRS, YFSETQ. The CDR3 has 16 amino acids. Trimming at V came to 0 bases and at J to 2 bases, leaving 5 bases not matched to a gene. In DNA form, the CDR3 reads TGCGCCAGCAGCTTGGAGGACAGGGACTCCACAGATACGCAGTATTTT. Translation: CASSLEDRDSTDTQYF.

This clonotype was recorded only once. A much larger clone is a single base away; this may be a read error. The conserved final phenylalanine or tryptophan is absent from the CDR3, which likely points to a read error. The chain combines TRBV4-1 with TRBJ1-1; the match to TRBD1 covers 8 bases. The length of the CDR3 is 16 residues. Germline loops: CDR1 MGHRA, CDR2 YSYEKL. J was trimmed by 6 bases and V by 0 bases; bases with no gene match: 9. This CDR3 is CASSQEGEDRDPEAFL. The CDR3 region has the DNA TGCGCCAGCAGCCAAGAAGGGGAGGACAGGGACCCTGAAGCTTTCCTT.

The chain recombines TRBV20-1 with TRBJ2-5, with 9 bases that match TRBD1. Germline lookup yields CDR1 DFQATT and CDR2 SNEGSKA (reference sequence). This CDR3 has 13 residues. V dropped 7 bases and J dropped 2; count of bases not matched to a gene: 5. DNA of the CDR3: TGCAGTGGCTCCGGGACAGGGCAAGAGACCCAGTACTTC. Residues: CSGSGTGQETQYF.

The V and J genes are TRBV15 and TRBJ2-7, with 10 bases that match TRBD1. V shed 8 bases and J 7 bases; nucleotides not matched to a gene: 2. Looked up from germline, CDR1 is LNHNV and CDR2 is YYDKDF (reference sequence). The CDR3 spans 11 residues. The CDR3 loop reads CATRGQGEQYF. CDR3 sequence (DNA): TGTGCCACCCGGGGACAGGGGGAGCAGTACTTC.

In its sample, this clonotype was seen many times. The rearrangement links TRBV29-1 to TRBJ2-3, with 13 bases that match TRBD2. The V and J ends lost 6 bases and 3 bases, in that order; junction bases with no gene match: 12. CDR3 length: 17 amino acids. CDR1 SQVTM and CDR2 ANQGSEA come from the germline V gene. The CDR3 reads CSVGGTSGNPWTDTQYF. CDR3 nucleotide sequence: TGCAGCGTAGGGGGGACTAGCGGGAATCCTTGGACAGATACGCAGTATTTT.

This clonotype appeared many times. CDR3 protein: CAISELWTGGMGTDTQYF. The CDR3 DNA reads as TGTGCCATCAGTGAACTATGGACAGGGGGCATGGGCACAGATACGCAGTATTTT. The rearrangement uses TRBV10-3 and TRBJ2-3, with TRBD1 identical over 11 bases. The CDR3 runs to 18 residues. Germline CDR1 reads ENHRY; CDR2 reads SYGVKD. V lost 3 bases, J lost 1 base, and 9 bases stayed unmatched.

Many counts were recorded for this clonotype. The rearrangement links TRBV15 to TRBJ1-4; no clear D. Germline CDR1 is LNHNV and CDR2 is YYDKDF (reference sequence). The CDR3 is made up of 17 amino acids. V was cut by 1 base and J by 7 bases, with 19 bases left in between. The CDR3 region is CATSRALSLEFGEKLFF. Here the CDR3 DNA reads TGTGCCACCAGCAGAGCTCTCTCACTGGAGTTTGGTGAAAAACTGTTTTTT.

This clonotype was picked up many times. The rearrangement links TRBV5-1 to TRBJ2-3; D assignment may be TRBD1 or TRBD2 (5 bases each). The CDR3 has 12 residues. The V end lost 4 bases, the J end lost 8 bases, and 11 bases lay between the germline ends. Germline-derived CDR1 and CDR2 are SGHRS and YFSETQ. The CDR3 reads CASSGTAATQYF. CDR3 in DNA: TGCGCCAGCAGCGGGACCGCGGCTACGCAGTATTTT.

This clonotype was observed a single time. The rearrangement joins TRBV28 to TRBJ1-2; 9 nucleotides line up with TRBD1. CDR1 and CDR2 (germline): MDHEN, SYDVKM. The CDR3 totals 13 residues. V gave up 6 bases and J gave up 11 bases; unmatched junction bases: 10. The CDR3 DNA sequence: TGTGCCAGCAGCCTGGGGGGGACAGGGAGGTACACCTTC. Its protein is CASSLGGTGRYTF.

This clonotype was detected many times. The CDR3: CASSQSPGQGANTEAFF. CDR3 DNA: TGTGCCAGCAGCCAATCTCCGGGACAGGGGGCGAACACTGAAGCTTTCTTT. The chain combines TRBV7-9 with TRBJ1-1; 12 nucleotides match TRBD1. The germline CDR1 and CDR2 sequences are SEHNR and FQNEAQ (reference sequence). CDR3 length equals 17 residues. Losses at the gene ends were 5 bases for V and 1 base for J; bases not matched to a gene: 8. The variable domain in full, completed from reference TRBV7-9 and TRBJ1-1, reads DTGVSQNPRHKITKRGQNVTFRCDPISEHNRLYWYRQTLGQGPEFLTYFQNEAQLEKSRLLSDRFSAERPKGSFSTLEIQRTEQGDSAMYLCASSQSPGQGANTEAFFGQGTRLTVV.

With regard to this clonotype: One junction end does not reproduce the germline sequence, and a read error may be involved. The chain employs TRBV7-2 and TRBJ2-2; 9 bases are shared with TRBD1. From germline, CDR1 is SGHTA and CDR2 FQGNSA. The length of the CDR3 is 15 residues. Written as DNA, the CDR3 is TGTGTCAGCAGTTCTCGACAGGGGGGCACCGGGGAGCTGTTTTTT. Encoded protein: CVSSSRQGGTGELFF.

As for this clonotype: It is unclear where the CDR3 begins or ends on the DNA, so no DNA is shown, and the CDR3 is as TCRdb lists it. The rearrangement uses TRBV10-3 and TRBJ2-5. Germline V CDR1 and CDR2: ENHRY, SYGVKD. The CDR3 has 18 residues if both end residues are counted. The CDR3 is CAIKTEHGYTFGSGTQYF.

The sample holds many counts of this clonotype. The chain is built from TRBV5-4 and TRBJ1-1; D gene uncertain. V gave up 1 base and J gave up 3 bases, with 10 bases separating them. This CDR3 contains 14 residues. Germline V gene data show CDR1 as SGHNT and CDR2 as YYREEE (reference sequence). The CDR3 reads CASSLSGLDTEAFF. In DNA, the CDR3 is TGTGCCAGCAGCTTGTCGGGATTGGACACTGAAGCTTTCTTT.

This clonotype appeared many times. This chain links TRBV14 with TRBJ1-2; no definite D call. Germline-derived CDR1 and CDR2 are SGHDN and FVKESK. This CDR3 has 14 amino acids. Between the trimmed V and J ends, which lost 3 bases and 4 bases, there was a span of 12 bases. The CDR3 protein is CASSQMHGTYGYTF. The CDR3 DNA sequence: TGTGCCAGCAGCCAGATGCACGGAACCTATGGCTACACCTTC.

This clonotype has ten or more counts. This sequence joins TRBV20-1 and TRBJ2-3, with D perhaps being TRBD1 or TRBD2 (5 bases each). The CDR3 is 15 residues long. The V and J ends lost 5 bases and 0 bases respectively, with 15 bases between them. The germline gives CDR1 DFQATT, CDR2 SNEGSKA (reference sequence). The CDR3 bases are TGCAGTGCTTGGGACCATGAAACTAGCACAGATACGCAGTATTTT. This sequence encodes CSAWDHETSTDTQYF.

This chain uses TRBV2 with TRBJ1-2; D perhaps matches TRBD1 (5 bases). Germline values: CDR1 SNHLY, CDR2 FYNNEI. The CDR3 is 13 residues long. Trimming cost V 6 bases and J 2 bases, with 10 bases left between them. The CDR3 protein is CASRGDANYGYTF. The CDR3 bases are TGTGCCAGCAGGGGGGACGCGAACTATGGCTACACCTTC.

The chain joins TRBV2 to TRBJ2-5; D is undetermined. The CDR3 has 11 amino acids. Germline CDR1 reads SNHLY; CDR2 reads FYNNEI. The V and J ends lost 9 bases and 4 bases respectively, with 9 bases between them. The chain's CDR3 is CASQSLETQYF. The DNA of the CDR3 is TGTGCCAGTCAATCCCTAGAGACCCAGTACTTC. The full variable domain, its missing parts supplied by reference TRBV2 and TRBJ2-5, is EPEVTQTPSHQVTQMGQEVILRCVPISNHLYFYWYRQILGQKVEFLVSFYNNEISEKSEIFDDQFSVERPDGSNFTLKIRSTKLEDSAMYFCASQSLETQYFGPGTRLLVL.

There are many counts of this clonotype. The CDR3 DNA is TGTGCCAGCTCACTATCGCTTGACCCCGGACTGTTTTTT. Translated, it gives CASSLSLDPGLFF. V and J are TRBV18 and TRBJ2-2; unclear D gene. The CDR3 length is 13 residues. V lost 4 bases, J lost 14 bases, and 17 bases lay in between. Germline lookup yields CDR1 KGHSH and CDR2 LQKENI.